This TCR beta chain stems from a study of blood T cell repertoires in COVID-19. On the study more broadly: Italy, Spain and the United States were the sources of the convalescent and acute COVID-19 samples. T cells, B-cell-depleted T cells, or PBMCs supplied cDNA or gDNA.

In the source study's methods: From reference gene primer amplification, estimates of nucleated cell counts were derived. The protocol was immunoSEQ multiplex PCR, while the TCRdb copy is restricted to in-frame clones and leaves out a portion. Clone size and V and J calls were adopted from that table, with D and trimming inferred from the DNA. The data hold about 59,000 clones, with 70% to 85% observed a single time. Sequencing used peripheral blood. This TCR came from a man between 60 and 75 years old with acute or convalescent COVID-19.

The CDR3 nucleotides are TGTGCCAGCAGTAACCTCCGGGAATACTATGGCTACACCTTC. It translates to CASSNLREYYGYTF. This chain connects TRBV2 to TRBJ1-2; D gene uncertain. Trimming cost V 5 bases and J 3 bases, with 13 bases left between them. The CDR3 is made up of 14 amino acids. Looked up from germline, CDR1 is SNHLY and CDR2 is FYNNEI.